The 24 T cell receptor beta chains reported below all come from one sample, sequenced in a study of beta chain features in type 1 diabetes. All of the isolated RNA was reverse transcribed, so expressed TCRB transcripts were sequenced. Here immunoSEQ multiplex PCR was the method, and the copy in TCRdb shows in-frame clones only, minus some. The repertoire includes 120,000 to 150,000 clones, about 12% of them detected once, and around 1.4% sits in the top ten. For these TCRs, the target antigens are not known. General study findings and limits: Researchers report that Type 1 diabetes patients had moderately but significantly shorter TCRB CDR3s across all four CD4+ subsets.

The sequenced material came from central memory CD4+ T cells from blood. These receptors were collected from a man aged 18 to 30 with type 1 diabetes.

At least ten counts were recorded for this clone. V gene TRBV28 combines with J gene TRBJ2-5, with a weak D call TRBD2 (5 bases). CDR1 and CDR2 from the germline V gene are MDHEN and SYDVKM. Trimming took off 5 bases at V and 0 bases at J, with 13 bases between the two ends. The CDR3 spans 15 residues. The CDR3: CASSPLGRNQETQYF. In DNA form, the CDR3 reads TGTGCCAGCAGTCCCCTGGGGAGAAACCAAGAGACCCAGTACTTC. The whole variable domain, remainder taken from reference TRBV28 and TRBJ2-5, is DVKVTQSSRYLVKRTGEKVFLECVQDMDHENMFWYRQDPGLGLRLIYFSYDVKMKEKGDIPEGYSVSREKKERFSLILESASTNQTSMYLCASSPLGRNQETQYFGPGTRLLVL.

This clone was detected only a few times. The chain is built from TRBV6-5 and TRBJ1-4; TRBD1 aligns across 7 bases. The CDR3 runs to 14 residues. The junction had 3 bases not matched to a gene; V was cut back by 0 bases and J by 8 bases. Germline CDR1 and CDR2: MNHEY and SVGAGI. CDR3: CASSYSQGGEKLFF. Written as DNA, the CDR3 is TGTGCCAGCAGTTACTCGCAGGGGGGAGAAAAACTGTTTTTT.

The chain employs TRBV29-1 and TRBJ2-3; the match to TRBD2 covers 7 bases. Germline V gives CDR1 SQVTM, CDR2 ANQGSEA. The CDR3 loop spans 14 amino acids. The trim removed 5 bases at V and 6 bases at J, leaving 11 bases unmatched. CDR3 residues: CSVPPAGVFDTQYF. In DNA, the CDR3 is TGCAGCGTTCCCCCGGCGGGAGTATTTGATACGCAGTATTTT.

This clone came up a few times. The J gene is TRBJ2-4, the V gene TRBV30; 7 nucleotides line up with TRBD1. The CDR3 covers 11 residues. Germline V gene data show CDR1 as GTSNPN and CDR2 as SVGIG (reference sequence). V shed 8 bases, J shed 5 bases, and the junction held 3 bases outside the gene matches. The chain's CDR3 is CAGGQENIQYF. DNA for the CDR3: TGTGCCGGAGGACAGGAAAACATTCAGTACTTC. Variable domain in full (rest from reference TRBV30 and TRBJ2-4): SQTIHQWPATLVQPVGSPLSLECTVEGTSNPNLYWYRQAAGRGLQLLFYSVGIGQISSEVPQNLSASRPQDRQFILSSKKLLLSDSGFYLCAGGQENIQYFGAGTRLSVL.

In this sample, this clone turned up a few times. This chain joins TRBV27 and TRBJ1-1; no clear D gene. Per the germline V gene, CDR1 is MNHEY and CDR2 is SMNVEV (reference sequence). Trimming removed 3 bases from V and 3 bases from J, with 8 bases in between. This CDR3 comprises 13 residues. For the CDR3, the DNA is TGTGCCAGCAGTTTTGGTTTCGACACTGAAGCTTTCTTT. It translates to CASSFGFDTEAFF.

The rearrangement joins TRBV5-1 to TRBJ2-5; TRBD1 might be the D (5 bases). Germline CDR1 reads SGHRS; CDR2 reads YFSETQ. V was pared by 2 bases and J by 2 bases, with 13 bases between. This CDR3 has 15 residues. This CDR3 is CASSFNPGQQETQYF. DNA for the CDR3: TGCGCCAGCAGCTTTAACCCCGGACAACAAGAGACCCAGTACTTC. Full variable domain (remainder filled in from reference TRBV5-1 and TRBJ2-5): KAGVTQTPRYLIKTRGQQVTLSCSPISGHRSVSWYQQTPGQGLQFLFEYFSETQRNKGNFPGRFSGRQFSNSRSEMNVSTLELGDSALYLCASSFNPGQQETQYFGPGTRLLVL.

V gene TRBV6-1 combines with J gene TRBJ2-3; tentative D call: TRBD2 (7 bases). CDR3 length equals 15 residues. Trimming took off 7 bases at V and 5 bases at J, with 19 bases between the two ends. Germline loops: CDR1 MNHNS, CDR2 SASEGT. DNA of the CDR3: TGTGCCAGCACTCTTGTCCCAGGGGAGGGAGATACGCAGTATTTT. Amino acid sequence: CASTLVPGEGDTQYF.

This clone came up many times. The chain uses TRBV9 and TRBJ2-3; D is tentatively TRBD1 or TRBD2 (5 bases each). CDR3 size: 16 residues. Looked up from germline, CDR1 is SGDLS and CDR2 is YYNGEE. Deletions cut 0 bases from V and 3 bases from J, with 14 bases between. As DNA, the CDR3 is TGTGCCAGCAGCGTAGCTCCGGGGCTGGAGACAGATACGCAGTATTTT. This sequence encodes CASSVAPGLETDTQYF.

This clone has more than one count but fewer than ten. J is TRBJ2-5 and V is TRBV28; D could derive from TRBD1 or TRBD2 (6 bases each). The CDR3 length is 14 residues. V shed 4 bases and J shed 5 bases, with 14 bases lying between them. CDR1 and CDR2 from the germline V gene are MDHEN and SYDVKM. CDR3 amino acids: CASSSPGAGETQYF. CDR3 nucleotides: TGTGCCAGCAGTTCCCCAGGGGCGGGGGAGACCCAGTACTTC. The complete variable domain, with remaining parts taken from reference TRBV28 and TRBJ2-5, reads DVKVTQSSRYLVKRTGEKVFLECVQDMDHENMFWYRQDPGLGLRLIYFSYDVKMKEKGDIPEGYSVSREKKERFSLILESASTNQTSMYLCASSSPGAGETQYFGPGTRLLVL.

V usage is TRBV5-4 and J usage is TRBJ2-3, with D unclear. The CDR3 consists of 15 residues. Trimming removed 0 bases at V and 2 bases at J, with 10 bases between. CDR1 is SGHNT, CDR2 YYREEE, per germline (reference sequence). The CDR3 region has the DNA TGTGCCAGCAGCTTGGAGTTTAGGACCACAGATACGCAGTATTTT. Its protein is CASSLEFRTTDTQYF.

Details on this clone: It may be a read error: a sequence one base away is much more abundant. The CDR3 loop is CASSPQETQYF. The CDR3 DNA reads TGTGCCAGCAGCCCCCAAGAGACCCAGTACTTC. The chain couples TRBV7-2 to TRBJ2-5; D not resolved. The V and J ends lost 5 bases and 1 base respectively, with 2 bases between them. The CDR3 has 11 residues. Germline V gene sequence: CDR1 SGHTA, CDR2 FQGNSA.

The sample holds a few counts of this clone. The V gene is TRBV30, the J gene TRBJ1-1; no reliable D call. This CDR3 has 13 amino acids. Trimming took off 4 bases at V and 3 bases at J, with 12 bases between the two ends. Per the germline V gene, CDR1 is GTSNPN and CDR2 is SVGIG (reference sequence). The CDR3 DNA reads TGTGCCTGGATCCATTCGGGGTACACTGAAGCTTTCTTT. Its translation: CAWIHSGYTEAFF.

This clone was picked up many times. The CDR3 spells CASSVWGNEQFF. The CDR3 bases are TGTGCCAGCAGTGTTTGGGGCAATGAGCAGTTCTTC. V is TRBV25-1 and J is TRBJ2-1; no clear D. The V and J ends lost 4 bases and 6 bases respectively, with 7 bases between them. Germline CDR1 is MGHDK and CDR2 is SYGVNS. This CDR3 has 12 amino acids.

The rearrangement links TRBV29-1 to TRBJ1-1, with D tentatively TRBD1 (6 bases). Per the germline V gene, CDR1 is SQVTM and CDR2 is ANQGSEA. This CDR3 is 12 amino acids long. With 3 bases removed from V and 5 bases from J, the gap between germline ends came to 10 bases. This CDR3 reads CSVDRGGTEAFF. DNA for the CDR3: TGCAGCGTTGACAGGGGAGGAACTGAAGCTTTCTTT.

This clone occurred a few times. This chain uses TRBV30 with TRBJ2-5, with TRBD2 as a possible D gene (7 bases). Trimming removed 5 bases from V and 4 bases from J, with 17 bases in between. Germline CDR1 is GTSNPN and CDR2 is SVGIG (reference sequence). This CDR3 is 14 amino acids long. The CDR3: CAWAGLGGGETQYF. The CDR3 DNA sequence: TGTGCCTGGGCCGGACTGGGAGGGGGAGAGACCCAGTACTTC.

The chain links TRBV7-9 to TRBJ1-2, with TRBD1 identical over 7 bases. Trimming cost V 1 base and J 5 bases; bases outside gene matches: 7. Germline CDR1 is SEHNR and CDR2 is FQNEAQ (reference sequence). The CDR3 is 15 amino acids. The chain's CDR3 is CASSLGDRDAYGYTF. Written as DNA, the CDR3 is TGTGCCAGCAGCTTAGGTGACAGGGATGCGTATGGCTACACCTTC.

This sequence joins TRBV18 and TRBJ1-4; 10 bases agree with TRBD1. CDR3 length equals 14 residues. After removal of 9 bases from V and 10 bases from J, the junction contained 11 bases not matched to a gene. The germline CDR1 and CDR2 sequences are KGHSH and LQKENI. The CDR3 nucleotides read TGTGCCAGTCGAACCGGGACAGGGGATGTAAAACTGTTTTTT. This codes for CASRTGTGDVKLFF.

This clone was recorded a few times. The chain recombines TRBV6-6 with TRBJ2-7; 8 nucleotides agree with TRBD1. V gave up 6 bases and J gave up 1 base; unmatched junction bases: 2. The CDR3 extends over 13 amino acids. The germline V gene encodes CDR1 MNHNY and CDR2 SVGAGI (reference sequence). This CDR3 is CASRRQGSYEQYF. CDR3 DNA: TGTGCCAGCAGAAGACAGGGGTCCTACGAGCAGTACTTC.

The V and J genes are TRBV7-9 and TRBJ2-7; D may be TRBD1 (5 bases). The CDR3 has 14 residues. The V end was cut by 5 bases, the J end by 3 bases, with 14 bases between. Germline V CDR1 and CDR2: SEHNR, FQNEAQ (reference sequence). The CDR3 protein is CASSLDSAYYEQYF. The CDR3 coding sequence is TGTGCCAGCAGCCTAGACAGTGCTTACTACGAGCAGTACTTC.

This clone came up many times. The rearrangement uses TRBV28 and TRBJ2-3; 8 positions agree with TRBD1. The J segment lost 10 bases and the V segment lost 6 bases, leaving 15 bases of the junction unmatched. This CDR3 is built from 15 residues. The germline CDR1 and CDR2 sequences are MDHEN and SYDVKM. CDR3 bases: TGTGCCAGCAGCACCGGACAGGGCACCCGCTCGGCGCAGTATTTT. Translated, it gives CASSTGQGTRSAQYF.

There are a few counts of this clone. The chain carries TRBV10-3 and TRBJ1-4, with D tentatively TRBD1 (5 bases). The CDR3 has 14 residues. CDR1 and CDR2 (germline): ENHRY, SYGVKD. Deletions cut 4 bases from V and 8 bases from J, with 14 bases between. CDR3 region: CAISGDGTGEKLFF. The CDR3 nucleotides read TGTGCCATCAGTGGGGACGGGACCGGAGAAAAACTGTTTTTT.

This clone was seen repeatedly, ten times or more. The chain joins TRBV7-9 to TRBJ2-5, with 8 bases identical to TRBD1. CDR1 SEHNR and CDR2 FQNEAQ come from the germline V gene (reference sequence). The junction had 5 bases not matched to a gene; V was cut back by 5 bases and J by 3 bases. This CDR3 has 14 amino acids. The CDR3 protein is CASSEGQGKETQYF. CDR3 bases: TGTGCCAGCAGCGAAGGACAGGGTAAAGAGACCCAGTACTTC.

In its sample, this clone was seen a few times. J is TRBJ2-7 and V is TRBV9; D not resolved. Germline V gene sequence: CDR1 SGDLS, CDR2 YYNGEE. The CDR3 loop spans 11 amino acids. V lost 1 base to trimming and J lost 5 bases, with 4 bases between them. For the CDR3, the DNA is TGTGCCAGCAGCGTATATGACGAGCAGTACTTC. This codes for CASSVYDEQYF.

This chain connects TRBV6-6 to TRBJ1-2, with TRBD1 identical over 7 bases. The CDR3 totals 12 residues. With V trimmed by 4 bases and J by 5 bases, 1 base remained unmatched. Germline values: CDR1 MNHNY, CDR2 SVGAGI (reference sequence). CDR3 nucleotides: TGTGCCAGCAGTTCGACAGGGTATGGCTACACCTTC. It specifies CASSSTGYGYTF.